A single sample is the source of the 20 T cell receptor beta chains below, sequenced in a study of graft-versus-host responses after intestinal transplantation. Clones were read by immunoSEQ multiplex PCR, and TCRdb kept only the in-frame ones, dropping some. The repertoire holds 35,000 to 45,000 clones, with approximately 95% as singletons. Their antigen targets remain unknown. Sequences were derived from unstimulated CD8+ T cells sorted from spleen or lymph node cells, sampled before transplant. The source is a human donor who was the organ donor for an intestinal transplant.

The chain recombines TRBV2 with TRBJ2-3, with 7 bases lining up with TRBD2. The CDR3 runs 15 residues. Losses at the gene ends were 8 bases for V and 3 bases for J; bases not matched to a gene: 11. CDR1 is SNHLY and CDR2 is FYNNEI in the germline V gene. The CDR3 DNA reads TGTGCCAGCGTAAGGGACTACATACCTACAGATACGCAGTATTTT. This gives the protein CASVRDYIPTDTQYF.

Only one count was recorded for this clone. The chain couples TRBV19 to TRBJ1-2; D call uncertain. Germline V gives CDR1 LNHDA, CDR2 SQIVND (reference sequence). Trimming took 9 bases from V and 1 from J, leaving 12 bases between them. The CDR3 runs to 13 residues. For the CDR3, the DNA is TGTGCCAGCGGGCCCCAAATTAACTATGGCTACACCTTC. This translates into CASGPQINYGYTF.

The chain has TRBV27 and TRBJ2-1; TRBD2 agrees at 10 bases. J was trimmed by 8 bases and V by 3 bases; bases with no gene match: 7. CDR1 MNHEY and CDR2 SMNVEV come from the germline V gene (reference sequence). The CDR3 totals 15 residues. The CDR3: CASSFGAGGLYEQFF. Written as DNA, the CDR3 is TGTGCCAGCAGTTTCGGAGCGGGGGGGCTCTATGAGCAGTTCTTC.

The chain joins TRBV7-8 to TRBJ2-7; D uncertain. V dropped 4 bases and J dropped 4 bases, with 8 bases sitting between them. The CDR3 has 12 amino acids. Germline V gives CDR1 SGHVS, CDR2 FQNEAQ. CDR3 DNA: TGTGCCAGCAGCTCGCCAGGTTACGAGCAGTACTTC. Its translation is CASSSPGYEQYF.

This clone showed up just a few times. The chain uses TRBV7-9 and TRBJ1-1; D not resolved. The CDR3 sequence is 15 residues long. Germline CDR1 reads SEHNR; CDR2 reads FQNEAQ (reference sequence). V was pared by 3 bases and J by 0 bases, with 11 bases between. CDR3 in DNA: TGTGCCAGCAGCTTCTCTGGGCATTTGAACACTGAAGCTTTCTTT. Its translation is CASSFSGHLNTEAFF.

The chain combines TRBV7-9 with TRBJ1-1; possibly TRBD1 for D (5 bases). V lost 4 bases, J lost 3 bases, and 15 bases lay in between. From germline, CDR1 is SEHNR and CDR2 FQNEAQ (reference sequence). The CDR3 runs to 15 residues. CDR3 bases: TGTGCCAGCAGCTCCTCATTCCAGGGATACACTGAAGCTTTCTTT. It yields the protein CASSSSFQGYTEAFF.

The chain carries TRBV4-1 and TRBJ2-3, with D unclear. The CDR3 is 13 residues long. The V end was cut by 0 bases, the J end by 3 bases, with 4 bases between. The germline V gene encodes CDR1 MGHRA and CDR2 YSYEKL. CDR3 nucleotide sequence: TGCGCCAGCAGCCAAGAACAGACAGATACGCAGTATTTT. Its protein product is CASSQEQTDTQYF.

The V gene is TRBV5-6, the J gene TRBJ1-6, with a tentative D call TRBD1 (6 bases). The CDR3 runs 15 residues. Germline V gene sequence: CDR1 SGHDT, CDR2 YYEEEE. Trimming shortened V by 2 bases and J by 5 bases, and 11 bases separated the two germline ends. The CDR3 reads CASSFEGVDNSPLHF. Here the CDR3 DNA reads TGTGCCAGCAGCTTCGAGGGGGTGGATAATTCACCCCTCCACTTT.

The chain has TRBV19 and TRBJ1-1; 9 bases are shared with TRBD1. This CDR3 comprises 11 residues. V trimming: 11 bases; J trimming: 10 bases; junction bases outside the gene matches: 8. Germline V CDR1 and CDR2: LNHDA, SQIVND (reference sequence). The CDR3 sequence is CASGTGHRAFF. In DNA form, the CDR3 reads TGTGCCTCTGGGACAGGGCATAGAGCTTTCTTT.

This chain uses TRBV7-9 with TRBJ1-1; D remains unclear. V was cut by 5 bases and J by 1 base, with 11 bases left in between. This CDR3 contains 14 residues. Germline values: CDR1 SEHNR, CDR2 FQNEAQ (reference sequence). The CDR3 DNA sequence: TGTGCCAGCAGCCTCATTCAAGGGAACACTGAAGCTTTCTTT. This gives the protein CASSLIQGNTEAFF.

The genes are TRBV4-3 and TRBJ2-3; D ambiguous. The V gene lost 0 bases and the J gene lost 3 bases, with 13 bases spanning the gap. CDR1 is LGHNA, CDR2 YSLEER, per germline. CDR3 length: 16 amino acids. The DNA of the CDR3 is TGCGCCAGCAGCCAAGAGCCGGTCCCTGGGACAGATACGCAGTATTTT. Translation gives CASSQEPVPGTDTQYF.

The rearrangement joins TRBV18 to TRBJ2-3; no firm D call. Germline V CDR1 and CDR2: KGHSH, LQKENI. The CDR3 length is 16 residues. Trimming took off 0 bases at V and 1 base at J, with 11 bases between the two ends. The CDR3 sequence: CASSPPPGRGTDTQYF. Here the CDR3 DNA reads TGTGCCAGCTCACCACCGCCGGGCCGGGGCACAGATACGCAGTATTTT.

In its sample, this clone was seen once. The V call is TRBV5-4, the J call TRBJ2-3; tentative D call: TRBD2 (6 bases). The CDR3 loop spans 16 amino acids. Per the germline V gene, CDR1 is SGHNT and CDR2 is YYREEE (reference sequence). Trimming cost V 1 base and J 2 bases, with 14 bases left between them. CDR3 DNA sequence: TGTGCCAGCAGCTTGATGGGCGGGGAGCTCACAGATACGCAGTATTTT. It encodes CASSLMGGELTDTQYF. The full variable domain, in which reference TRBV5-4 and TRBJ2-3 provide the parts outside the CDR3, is ETGVTQSPTHLIKTRGQQVTLRCSSQSGHNTVSWYQQALGQGPQFIFQYYREEENGRGNFPPRFSGLQFPNYSSELNVNALELDDSALYLCASSLMGGELTDTQYFGPGTRLTVL.

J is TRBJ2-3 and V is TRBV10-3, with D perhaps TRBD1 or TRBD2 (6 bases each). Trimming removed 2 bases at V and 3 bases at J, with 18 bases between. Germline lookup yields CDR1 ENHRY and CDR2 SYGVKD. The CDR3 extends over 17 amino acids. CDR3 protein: CAISEGFLGGGTDTQYF. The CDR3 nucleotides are TGTGCCATCAGTGAGGGGTTCTTGGGGGGCGGTACAGATACGCAGTATTTT.

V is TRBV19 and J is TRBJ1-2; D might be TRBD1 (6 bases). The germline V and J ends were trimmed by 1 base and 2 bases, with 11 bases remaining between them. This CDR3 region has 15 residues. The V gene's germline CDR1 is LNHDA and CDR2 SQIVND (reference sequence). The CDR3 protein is CASSIVRDTNYGYTF. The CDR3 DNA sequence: TGTGCCAGTAGTATAGTAAGGGACACCAACTATGGCTACACCTTC.

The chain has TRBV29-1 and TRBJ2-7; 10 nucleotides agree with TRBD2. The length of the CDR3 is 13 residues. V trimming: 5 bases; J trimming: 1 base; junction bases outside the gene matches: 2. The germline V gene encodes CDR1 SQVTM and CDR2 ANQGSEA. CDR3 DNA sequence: TGCAGCGTTCTAGCGGGGGTTTCCTACGAGCAGTACTTC. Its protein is CSVLAGVSYEQYF.

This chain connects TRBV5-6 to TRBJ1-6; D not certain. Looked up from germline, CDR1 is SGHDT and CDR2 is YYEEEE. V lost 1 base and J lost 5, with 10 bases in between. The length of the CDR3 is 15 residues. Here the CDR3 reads CASSLRLSNNSPLHF. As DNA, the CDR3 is TGTGCCAGCAGCTTGAGGCTTTCGAATAATTCACCCCTCCACTTT.

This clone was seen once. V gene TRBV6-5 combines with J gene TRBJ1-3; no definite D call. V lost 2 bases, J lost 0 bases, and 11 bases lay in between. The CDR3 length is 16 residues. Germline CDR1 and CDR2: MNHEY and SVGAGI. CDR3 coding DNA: TGTGCCAGCAGTTACGGGTCGCTCATCTCTGGAAACACCATATATTTT. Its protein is CASSYGSLISGNTIYF.

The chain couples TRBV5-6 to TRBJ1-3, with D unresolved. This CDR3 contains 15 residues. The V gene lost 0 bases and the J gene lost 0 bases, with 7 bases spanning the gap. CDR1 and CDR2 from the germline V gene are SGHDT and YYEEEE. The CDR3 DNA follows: TGTGCCAGCAGCTTGGGGGCGGACTCTGGAAACACCATATATTTT. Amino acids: CASSLGADSGNTIYF.

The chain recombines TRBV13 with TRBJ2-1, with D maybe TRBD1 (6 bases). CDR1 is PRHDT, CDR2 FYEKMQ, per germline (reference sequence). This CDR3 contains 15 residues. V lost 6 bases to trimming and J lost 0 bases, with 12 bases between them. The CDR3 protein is CASRGWGPSYNEQFF. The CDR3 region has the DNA TGTGCCAGCAGGGGGTGGGGGCCCTCCTACAATGAGCAGTTCTTC.